This T cell receptor beta chain was identified during a study of T cell repertoires in cytomegalovirus infection. Germline CDR1 and CDR2: PRHDT and FYEKMQ (reference sequence). Trimming took 6 bases from V and 4 from J, leaving 12 bases between them. The CDR3 totals 14 residues. From the reads, TCRdb called clonotypes with MiXCR, one entry per CDR3 protein. The sample holds around 300,000 distinct CDR3 sequences, roughly a quarter seen once. This TCR was sampled from a human donor in good health (CMV status not recorded). Some clones in this sample may be carry-over from other donors' samples. The J gene is TRBJ2-2, the V gene TRBV13; no clear D gene. Sequences were obtained from PBMCs. CDR3 nucleotides: TGTGCCAGCAGTCCTAGATTGGGCACCGGGGAGCTGTTTTTT. Residues: CASSPRLGTGELFF.